The T cell receptor (beta chain) described here comes from a study of siplizumab effects on memory and regulatory T cells. General observations from the study: Under siplizumab, an average approximately 69% of mappable alloreactive CD4+ clones were Treg-derived, compared with under 35% in controls.

Measured with immunoSEQ multiplex PCR; TCRdb has only the in-frame clones, and not every one. Of around 100,000 clones in the sample, 92% were seen once. Comment on this clone: Its antigen is unidentified.

The CDR3 has 11 amino acids. Trimming shortened V by 4 bases and J by 3 bases, and 4 bases separated the two germline ends. Germline V gives CDR1 SGHTA, CDR2 FQGTGA. Sequences were obtained from CD4+ T cells sorted from blood. This sequence originates from a human donor in good health. V gene TRBV7-3 combines with J gene TRBJ2-7, with D unresolved. As DNA, the CDR3 is TGTGCCAGCAGCTCATTCTACGAGCAGTACTTC. The encoded protein is CASSSFYEQYF.